These T cell receptor beta chains were read from a single sample in a study of memory CD8 T cells in hepatitis C reinfection. Measured with immunoSEQ multiplex PCR; TCRdb has only the in-frame clones, and not every one. This table has roughly 43,000 clones, 85% to 90% appearing once. The material sequenced was naive CD8+ T cells sorted from blood. The source of these receptors is a man younger than 30 with hepatitis C virus infection. The CDR3 runs from the conserved cysteine through the conserved F or W. Fields, in order: V gene, J gene, clone size, D gene, CDR3 length, CDR3 protein, CDR3 DNA. A D gene is named only where the DNA matches it firmly. The listing skips clone size in some rows; elsewhere it reads once, few, many or a size class.

v_gene: TRBV2
j_gene: TRBJ2-2
abundance: once
d_gene: NA
len: 13
CDR3aa: CARDTGGTGELFF
CDR3nt: TGTGCCAGGGATACAGGTGGCACCGGGGAGCTGTTTTTT

v_gene: TRBV10-2
j_gene: TRBJ2-1
abundance: once
d_gene: NA
len: 12
CDR3aa: CASLAGTNEQFF
CDR3nt: TGCGCCAGCCTGGCGGGTACCAATGAGCAGTTCTTC

v_gene: TRBV5-1
j_gene: TRBJ2-7
abundance: NA
d_gene: TRBD1
len: 15
CDR3aa: CASSLVGGSAYEQYF
CDR3nt: TGCGCCAGCAGCTTGGTAGGGGGCAGTGCCTACGAGCAGTACTTC

v_gene: TRBV21-1
j_gene: TRBJ1-1
abundance: NA
d_gene: NA
len: 14
CDR3aa: CASITGGAGTEAFF
CDR3nt: TGTGCCAGCATCACAGGGGGCGCCGGGACTGAAGCTTTCTTT

v_gene: TRBV7-9
j_gene: TRBJ1-2
abundance: NA
d_gene: NA
len: 12
CDR3aa: CASSLTGYGYTF
CDR3nt: TGTGCCAGCAGCTTAACGGGCTATGGCTACACCTTC

v_gene: TRBV6-1
j_gene: TRBJ1-5
abundance: NA
d_gene: NA
len: 15
CDR3aa: CASSELMASNQPQHF
CDR3nt: TGTGCCAGCAGTGAATTGATGGCCAGCAATCAGCCCCAGCATTTT

v_gene: TRBV23-1
j_gene: TRBJ2-5
abundance: NA
d_gene: TRBD2
len: 14
CDR3aa: CASRTGGVQETQYF
CDR3nt: TGCGCCAGCAGGACGGGAGGGGTCCAGGAGACCCAGTACTTC

v_gene: TRBV29-1
j_gene: TRBJ1-2
abundance: NA
d_gene: TRBD1
len: 13
CDR3aa: CSVQGASNYGYTF
CDR3nt: TGCAGCGTTCAGGGGGCATCTAACTATGGCTACACCTTC

v_gene: TRBV6-6
j_gene: TRBJ1-1
abundance: NA
d_gene: NA
len: 13
CDR3aa: CASVVSAGTEAFF
CDR3nt: TGTGCCAGTGTAGTTTCGGCGGGGACTGAAGCTTTCTTT

v_gene: TRBV4-1
j_gene: TRBJ1-2
abundance: NA
d_gene: NA
len: 15
CDR3aa: CASSHEPGRNYGYTF
CDR3nt: TGCGCCAGCAGCCACGAACCGGGTAGAAACTATGGCTACACCTTC

v_gene: TRBV4-1
j_gene: TRBJ1-2
abundance: once
d_gene: TRBD1
len: 17
CDR3aa: CASSQAPVGQGSYGYTF
CDR3nt: TGCGCCAGCAGCCAAGCTCCCGTCGGACAGGGCAGCTATGGCTACACCTTC

v_gene: TRBV6-1
j_gene: TRBJ2-7
abundance: NA
d_gene: TRBD2
len: 16
CDR3aa: CASSDPGLAGLYEQYF
CDR3nt: TGTGCCAGCAGTGACCCGGGACTAGCGGGATTATACGAGCAGTACTTC

v_gene: TRBV2
j_gene: TRBJ2-1
abundance: NA
d_gene: NA
len: 19
CDR3aa: CASSARVGISRGSYNEQFF
CDR3nt: TGTGCCAGCAGTGCTAGGGTTGGGATCTCACGGGGCTCCTACAATGAGCAGTTCTTC

v_gene: TRBV5-1
j_gene: TRBJ2-7
abundance: NA
d_gene: TRBD2
len: 16
CDR3aa: CASSLATSGRTNEQYF
CDR3nt: TGCGCCAGCAGCTTGGCCACTAGCGGGAGAACCAACGAGCAGTACTTC

v_gene: TRBV29-1
j_gene: TRBJ1-2
abundance: once
d_gene: TRBD1
len: 11
CDR3aa: CSAQGDDGYTF
CDR3nt: TGCAGCGCACAGGGGGACGATGGCTACACCTTC

v_gene: TRBV29-1
j_gene: TRBJ2-2
abundance: NA
d_gene: TRBD2
len: 15
CDR3aa: CSVPSGGGYTGELFF
CDR3nt: TGCAGCGTACCTAGCGGGGGCGGTTACACCGGGGAGCTGTTTTTT

v_gene: TRBV11-2
j_gene: TRBJ2-7
abundance: NA
d_gene: NA
len: 16
CDR3aa: CASSLAATDATYEQYF
CDR3nt: TGTGCCAGCAGCTTAGCGGCGACAGACGCGACCTACGAGCAGTACTTC

v_gene: TRBV7-8
j_gene: TRBJ2-3
abundance: NA
d_gene: TRBD1
len: 14
CDR3aa: CASSARQGTDTQYF
CDR3nt: TGTGCCAGCAGCGCCCGACAGGGAACAGATACGCAGTATTTT

v_gene: TRBV11-2
j_gene: TRBJ2-5
abundance: NA
d_gene: NA
len: 17
CDR3aa: CASSSAYGGGSKETQYF
CDR3nt: TGTGCCAGCAGCTCAGCATACGGCGGGGGCTCAAAAGAGACCCAGTACTTC

v_gene: TRBV7-2
j_gene: TRBJ2-5
abundance: NA
d_gene: TRBD2
len: 17
CDR3aa: CASSPPRLAGGRETQYF
CDR3nt: TGTGCCAGCAGCCCCCCCCGCCTAGCGGGGGGCCGGGAGACCCAGTACTTC

v_gene: TRBV11-2
j_gene: TRBJ2-1
abundance: few
d_gene: NA
len: 17
CDR3aa: CASSRPTGQSSYNEQFF
CDR3nt: TGTGCCAGCAGCCGCCCCACCGGACAGAGCTCCTACAATGAGCAGTTCTTC

v_gene: TRBV27
j_gene: TRBJ2-3
abundance: NA
d_gene: TRBD2
len: 19
CDR3aa: CASRSSGGPFKTSTDTQYF
CDR3nt: TGTGCCAGCCGTTCTAGCGGGGGGCCCTTCAAAACTAGCACAGATACGCAGTATTTT

v_gene: TRBV19
j_gene: TRBJ2-1
abundance: NA
d_gene: TRBD2
len: 16
CDR3aa: CASSNQGLAGYNEQFF
CDR3nt: TGTGCCAGTAGTAACCAGGGACTAGCGGGCTACAATGAGCAGTTCTTC

v_gene: TRBV11-2
j_gene: TRBJ2-1
abundance: NA
d_gene: TRBD2
len: 16
CDR3aa: CASSPTSGSLHNEQFF
CDR3nt: TGTGCCAGCAGCCCTACTAGCGGGAGTCTCCACAATGAGCAGTTCTTC